This T cell receptor beta chain was captured by sequencing in a study of regulatory and conventional T cells in breast cancer (dated by TCRdb to between 2014 and 2017). From cysteine to phenylalanine, the CDR3 is 17 amino acids long. The sequence is cut down to CDR3 DNA, 51 bases in frame from base 1. V and J are trimmed by 3 bases and 4 bases, and the gene matches miss 11 bases of the junction. The library was obtained by PCR. Data came from an Illumina MiSeq. TCRdb's own reprocessing of the public reads used fastp at Q25 and MiXCR and kept productive beta chains. Each entry is one CDR3 protein sequence, shown with its most common DNA and genes. The sample data list roughly 16,000 distinct CDR3 sequences, and around 30% of these were observed just once. The ten most abundant clones make up approximately 1.6% of the sample. This clonotype registers as medium-sized (0.01 to 0.1%) within its sample. Its recognized antigen is unknown. No base quality values were provided; no much bigger clone lies one nucleotide off.

The V and J segments used are TRBV12-3 or TRBV12-4 and TRBJ1-5, with 8 bases aligning to TRBD1. Sequencing was performed on conventional T cells from blood. The sequence was collected from a female donor in good health. CDR3 region: CASSFLPGTGKNQPQHF. The nucleotide sequence reads as follows: TGTGCCAGCAGTTTTCTACCCGGGACAGGAAAAAATCAGCCCCAGCATTTT.